These 2 T cell receptor beta chains came from one sample sequenced in a study of cytomegalovirus exposure and HLA in healthy donors. PCR used 60 Vbeta primers and 13 Jbeta primers. Clones were read by immunoSEQ multiplex PCR, and TCRdb kept only the in-frame ones, dropping some. The sample holds some 110,000 clones, roughly 83% seen once. Sequenced material: PBMCs. These receptors were collected from a woman between 18 and 29 years old in good health and CMV-seropositive.

The chain uses TRBV5-1 and TRBJ2-7; 7 bases are shared with TRBD1. With V trimmed by 10 bases and J by 5 bases, 9 bases remained unmatched. Germline assignment: CDR1 SGHRS and CDR2 YFSETQ. This CDR3 region has 12 residues. CDR3 region: CAGIQGSHEQYF. As DNA, the CDR3 is TGCGCCGGAATACAGGGGTCCCACGAGCAGTACTTC.

This clone has only a few counts. For the CDR3, the DNA is TGTGCCACCACTGGCAGGGATACGCAGTATTTT. As protein: CATTGRDTQYF. The rearrangement uses TRBV19 and TRBJ2-3; D is uncertain. Deletions cut 10 bases from V and 6 bases from J, with 11 bases between. The germline V gene encodes CDR1 LNHDA and CDR2 SQIVND (reference sequence). The CDR3 extends over 11 amino acids.